This T cell receptor beta chain was found in a study of CD8 T cells in Susac syndrome. Roughly 0.45 to 1 ug RNA was reverse transcribed with random hexamers. Amplification of TCR beta CDR3 was carried out by immunoSEQ multiplex PCR, which covered 54 Vbeta and 13 Jbeta segments. A single record per CDR3 protein comes from TCRdb applying MiXCR to the immunoSEQ multiplex PCR reads. Altogether 130,000 or so distinct CDR3 sequences are present, about 95% being singletons, with the ten largest covering about 0.089%. CDR3 size: 16 residues. In germline, CDR1 is SGHDT, CDR2 YYEEEE. V was pared by 2 bases and J by 0 bases, with 14 bases between.

This TCR came from a human donor in good health. The sample comprised CD4+ T cells from PBMCs. This chain joins TRBV5-6 and TRBJ1-1, with D perhaps TRBD1 (5 bases). The CDR3: CASSFLGREMNTEAFF. The CDR3 coding sequence is TGTGCCAGCAGCTTTTTGGGCAGGGAGATGAACACTGAAGCTTTCTTT.